The clone carrying this TCR beta chain has ten or more counts. TCRdb independently ran MiXCR on the RT-PCR reads; one entry per CDR3 protein. The sample contains hundreds of thousands of distinct CDR3 sequences, about 14% of which appear only once. The germline V gene has CDR1 SGHKS and CDR2 YYEKEE (reference sequence). The CDR3 runs 15 residues. Trimming removed 2 bases from V and 3 bases from J; junction bases left unmatched: 5. Sequenced input: memory CD4+ T cells from blood. This rearrangement joins TRBV5-5 to TRBJ2-5, with TRBD2 matching over 9 bases. This TCR came from a female donor in good health, serving as a healthy control. DNA for the CDR3: TGTGCCAGCAGCTTTGCTAGCGGGACGAAAGAGACCCAGTACTTC. Translating gives CASSFASGTKETQYF.